This note documents a single T cell receptor beta chain sequence. What it binds is not known. The repertoire was sequenced with immunoSEQ multiplex PCR; TCRdb's copy has only in-frame clones and lacks some. The sample lists some 350,000 clones, roughly 90% occurring once. This sample stems from a study of Ad26.COV2.S vaccination and SARS-CoV-2 variants. About the research overall: It was the COV1001 Ad26.COV2.S trial arm that included the donor. The study, taken as a whole, reports: Using TCR breadth and depth analyses may have led to underestimated total T cell responses. Vaccine recipients surpassed placebo recipients in spike-specific TCR breadth.

Noted treatment: some 20 received Ad26.COV2.S at low or high dose, single or two shots; 5 received placebo; per-sample allocation not given. Specimens were obtained on day 63 following the first vaccine or placebo injection. Germline assignment: CDR1 SGHVS and CDR2 FNYEAQ. CDR3 length: 14 residues. Trimming cost V 3 bases and J 4 bases, with 9 bases left between them. This material consisted of peripheral blood, taken in a trial of Ad26.COV2.S vaccine versus placebo. This clonotype was sampled from a person between 18 and 59 years old who received the Ad26.COV2.S COVID-19 vaccine or a placebo. The chain is built from TRBV7-6 and TRBJ2-2, with no clear D. The CDR3 region is CASSLMDSTGELFF. The CDR3 region has the DNA TGTGCCAGCAGCTTGATGGATTCCACCGGGGAGCTGTTTTTT.